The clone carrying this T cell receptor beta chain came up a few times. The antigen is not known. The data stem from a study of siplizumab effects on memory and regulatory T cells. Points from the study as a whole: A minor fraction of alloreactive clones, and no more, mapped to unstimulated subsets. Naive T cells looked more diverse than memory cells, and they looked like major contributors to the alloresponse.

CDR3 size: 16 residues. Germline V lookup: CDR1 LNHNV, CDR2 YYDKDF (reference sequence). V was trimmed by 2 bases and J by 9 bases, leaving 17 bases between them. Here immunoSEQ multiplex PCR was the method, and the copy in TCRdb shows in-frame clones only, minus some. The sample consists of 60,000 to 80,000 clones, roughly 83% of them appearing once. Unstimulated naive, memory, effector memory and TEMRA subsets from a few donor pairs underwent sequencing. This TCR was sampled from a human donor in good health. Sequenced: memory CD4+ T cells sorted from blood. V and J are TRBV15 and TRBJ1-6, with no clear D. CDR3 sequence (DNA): TGTGCCACCAGCAGAACCCCGTGGGCGACGGGTTCACCCCTCCACTTT. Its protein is CATSRTPWATGSPLHF.